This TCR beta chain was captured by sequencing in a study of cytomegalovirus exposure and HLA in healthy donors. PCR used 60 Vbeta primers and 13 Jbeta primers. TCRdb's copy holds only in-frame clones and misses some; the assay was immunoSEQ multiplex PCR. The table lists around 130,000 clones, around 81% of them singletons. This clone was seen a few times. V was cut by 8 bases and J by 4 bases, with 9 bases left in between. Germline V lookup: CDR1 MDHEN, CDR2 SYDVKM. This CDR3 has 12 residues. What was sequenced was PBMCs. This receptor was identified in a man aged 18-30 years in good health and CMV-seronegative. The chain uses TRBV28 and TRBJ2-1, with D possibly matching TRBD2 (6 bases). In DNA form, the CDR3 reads TGTGCCAGCGGGGGGAAATACAATGAGCAGTTCTTC. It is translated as CASGGKYNEQFF.